Sequencing of this T cell receptor (beta chain) was carried out in a study of blood T cell repertoires in COVID-19. For the study at large: Acute and convalescent COVID-19 samples came from the United States, Italy and Spain.

How the authors handled the data: How many nucleated cells were present was estimated from reference gene primer amplification. Profiling relied on immunoSEQ multiplex PCR, and the TCRdb table lists in-frame clones only, not all of them. That table gives V, J and clone size, and the DNA gave D and trimming. The sample includes some 270,000 clones, approximately 91% of them seen just once. V shed 0 bases and J shed 0 bases, with 6 bases lying between them. Germline V gene data show CDR1 as GTSNPN and CDR2 as SVGIG (reference sequence). The CDR3 contains 14 residues. The sequence derives from a man between 50 and 59 years old with acute or convalescent COVID-19. The source material was peripheral blood. The chain has TRBV30 and TRBJ1-3; D is unclear. Here the CDR3 DNA reads TGTGCCTGGAGTGTACAATTCTCTGGAAACACCATATATTTT. Protein sequence: CAWSVQFSGNTIYF.